Below are 20 T cell receptor beta chains sequenced from a single sample in a study of blood T cell repertoires in COVID-19. The method was immunoSEQ multiplex PCR; TCRdb's version includes in-frame clones alone and lacks a portion of them. The table has about 350,000 clones, 87% seen once. The sequenced material came from PBMCs or T cells enriched from blood (not recorded which). The receptors originated from a woman in her thirties who had recovered from COVID-19.

This chain links TRBV7-9 with TRBJ1-5; TRBD1 might be the D (6 bases). CDR1 is SEHNR and CDR2 is FQNEAQ in the germline V gene (reference sequence). The CDR3 runs 16 residues. Trimming took 1 base from V and 1 from J, leaving 11 bases between them. As DNA, the CDR3 is TGTGCCAGCAGCTTAGTAGGGACAAGGAGCAATCAGCCCCAGCATTTT. As protein: CASSLVGTRSNQPQHF.

The chain couples TRBV5-4 to TRBJ1-1, with TRBD1 as a possible D gene (6 bases). V was pared by 0 bases and J by 5 bases, with 11 bases between. Germline V gene data show CDR1 as SGHNT and CDR2 as YYREEE (reference sequence). CDR3 length: 14 amino acids. This CDR3 is CASSLGKTGTEAFF. Written as DNA, the CDR3 is TGTGCCAGCAGCTTGGGGAAAACAGGGACTGAAGCTTTCTTT. The full variable domain, with the rest looked up from reference TRBV5-4 and TRBJ1-1, is ETGVTQSPTHLIKTRGQQVTLRCSSQSGHNTVSWYQQALGQGPQFIFQYYREEENGRGNFPPRFSGLQFPNYSSELNVNALELDDSALYLCASSLGKTGTEAFFGQGTRLTVV.

The gene calls are TRBV20-1 and TRBJ1-1, with D tentatively TRBD1 (5 bases). Per the germline V gene, CDR1 is DFQATT and CDR2 is SNEGSKA (reference sequence). Trimming shortened V by 3 bases and J by 1 base, and 9 bases separated the two germline ends. This CDR3 has 13 residues. CDR3 protein: CSASRQPNTEAFF. The DNA for the CDR3 is TGCAGTGCTAGTCGACAGCCGAACACTGAAGCTTTCTTT.

The CDR3: CASSFYRGRHEQYF. As DNA, the CDR3 is TGTGCCAGCAGCTTTTACAGGGGGCGGCACGAGCAGTACTTC. This chain uses TRBV5-6 with TRBJ2-7; 9 bases line up with TRBD1. The germline V gene encodes CDR1 SGHDT and CDR2 YYEEEE. Trimming removed 2 bases from V and 5 bases from J; junction bases left unmatched: 5. This CDR3 is 14 amino acids long. Supplemented by reference TRBV5-6 and TRBJ2-7, the full variable domain reads DAGVTQSPTHLIKTRGQQVTLRCSPKSGHDTVSWYQQALGQGPQFIFQYYEEEERQRGNFPDRFSGHQFPNYSSELNVNALLLGDSALYLCASSFYRGRHEQYFGPGTRLTVT.

The chain has TRBV28 and TRBJ1-5; no reliable D call. The CDR3 loop spans 13 amino acids. The V end lost 2 bases, the J end lost 1 base, and 3 bases lay between the germline ends. The germline V gene encodes CDR1 MDHEN and CDR2 SYDVKM. CDR3 region: CASSLSSNQPQHF. The CDR3 region has the DNA TGTGCCAGCAGTTTAAGCAGCAATCAGCCCCAGCATTTT.

The chain combines TRBV15 with TRBJ2-7; 11 bases agree with TRBD1. This CDR3 spans 12 amino acids. With 8 bases clipped from V and 3 bases from J, the junction kept 0 bases outside the gene matches. CDR1 LNHNV and CDR2 YYDKDF come from the germline V gene (reference sequence). The CDR3 here is CATGTGGYEQYF. CDR3 coding DNA: TGTGCCACCGGGACAGGGGGCTACGAGCAGTACTTC.

This clone was seen a single time. The chain combines TRBV4-1 with TRBJ2-5; weak D call: TRBD1 (6 bases). The CDR3 runs 15 residues. V shed 3 bases and J shed 1 base, with 12 bases lying between them. The V gene's germline CDR1 is MGHRA and CDR2 YSYEKL. The CDR3 DNA reads as TGCGCCAGCAGCCAGGGGGCAGGGGTCCAAGAGACCCAGTACTTC. Translated: CASSQGAGVQETQYF.

This rearrangement joins TRBV7-9 to TRBJ1-5; maybe TRBD1 (6 bases). With 6 bases removed from V and 1 base from J, the gap between germline ends came to 10 bases. Germline CDR1 SEHNR, CDR2 FQNEAQ (reference sequence). CDR3 length equals 14 residues. The CDR3 sequence is CASSPQGSNQPQHF. In nucleotides, the CDR3 is TGTGCCAGCAGTCCACAGGGCAGCAATCAGCCCCAGCATTTT.

The V and J genes are TRBV7-2 and TRBJ2-2, with D possibly matching TRBD1 (7 bases). Trimming left V 1 base short and J 2 bases short, with 11 bases between. Germline assignment: CDR1 SGHTA and CDR2 FQGNSA. CDR3 size: 16 residues. DNA for the CDR3: TGTGCCAGCAGCTTAGGGAGGGGGCCTAACACCGGGGAGCTGTTTTTT. Translated, it gives CASSLGRGPNTGELFF.

This clone is a singleton in its sample. The V gene is TRBV7-7, the J gene TRBJ2-7, with a possible D match to TRBD1 (6 bases). The CDR3 runs to 17 residues. The ends were cut back, 5 bases at V and 0 bases at J, with 20 bases in the middle. Per the germline V gene, CDR1 is SSHAT and CDR2 is FNYEAQ (reference sequence). The CDR3 loop reads CASSTRRWDNDSYEQYF. For the CDR3, the DNA is TGTGCCAGCAGCACCCGGAGATGGGACAACGACTCCTACGAGCAGTACTTC.

The chain links TRBV7-9 to TRBJ2-3; perhaps TRBD1 as D (5 bases). Germline CDR1 and CDR2: SEHNR and FQNEAQ (reference sequence). This CDR3 is built from 14 residues. The V and J ends lost 1 base and 2 bases respectively, with 7 bases between them. In nucleotides, the CDR3 is TGTGCCAGCAGCTTAGGACAGTACACAGATACGCAGTATTTT. The encoded protein is CASSLGQYTDTQYF.

The count of this clone is one. The genes are TRBV30 and TRBJ2-3; 7 bases map to TRBD1. V lost 3 bases, J lost 4 bases, and 13 bases stayed unmatched. This CDR3 is 16 amino acids long. CDR1 is GTSNPN and CDR2 is SVGIG in the germline V gene (reference sequence). As DNA, the CDR3 is TGTGCCTGGAGACACACCGGGACAGCAGGGGCAGATACGCAGTATTTT. Translated, it gives CAWRHTGTAGADTQYF.

The CDR3 loop reads CASSLSRGGNTEAFF. The CDR3 DNA reads as TGTGCCAGCAGTTTATCGAGGGGAGGGAACACTGAAGCTTTCTTT. The chain has TRBV27 and TRBJ1-1; D is perhaps TRBD1 (5 bases). The germline V gene encodes CDR1 MNHEY and CDR2 SMNVEV (reference sequence). Trimming removed 0 bases at V and 1 base at J, with 9 bases between. The CDR3 sequence is 15 residues long.

V usage is TRBV4-2 and J usage is TRBJ1-6; the D is unclear. The germline CDR1 and CDR2 sequences are LGHNA and YNFKEQ. The CDR3 covers 13 residues. The germline V and J ends were trimmed by 8 bases and 7 bases, with 12 bases remaining between them. The CDR3 loop is CASSGEENSPLHF. The CDR3 region has the DNA TGTGCCAGCTCCGGGGAAGAAAATTCACCCCTCCACTTT.

This sequence joins TRBV5-6 and TRBJ2-3, with a tentative D call TRBD2 (6 bases). V was cut by 4 bases and J by 2 bases, with 17 bases left in between. This CDR3 has 16 residues. Looked up from germline, CDR1 is SGHDT and CDR2 is YYEEEE. The CDR3 DNA sequence: TGTGCCAGCAGCCTGCTTAGGGGCGGGGACACAGATACGCAGTATTTT. Residues: CASSLLRGGDTDTQYF.

This clone has more than one count but fewer than ten. In nucleotides, the CDR3 is TGTGCCAGCAGCTTAGTAGGACTCCAGCAGTACTTC. Amino acids: CASSLVGLQQYF. The chain is built from TRBV11-2 and TRBJ2-7, with D possibly being TRBD2 (5 bases). The germline gives CDR1 SGHAT, CDR2 FQNNGV. Trimming pared 1 base from V and 8 bases from J, leaving 9 bases between. This CDR3 comprises 12 residues. The full variable domain, in which reference TRBV11-2 and TRBJ2-7 provide the parts outside the CDR3, is EAGVAQSPRYKIIEKRQSVAFWCNPISGHATLYWYQQILGQGPKLLIQFQNNGVVDDSQLPKDRFSAERLKGVDSTLKIQPAKLEDSAVYLCASSLVGLQQYFGPGTRLTVT.

The CDR3 protein is CASSPSPGSPLHF. The DNA of the CDR3 is TGTGCCAGCAGCCCCTCACCGGGATCACCCCTCCACTTT. This sequence joins TRBV9 and TRBJ1-6; no clear D. The V gene's germline CDR1 is SGDLS and CDR2 YYNGEE. The CDR3 runs to 13 residues. Trimming stripped 4 bases from V and 10 bases from J, with 12 bases between.

V is TRBV6-5 and J is TRBJ1-4; D might be TRBD1 (5 bases). V lost 2 bases, J lost 6 bases, and 10 bases lay in between. In germline, CDR1 is MNHEY, CDR2 SVGAGI. The CDR3 totals 14 residues. The CDR3 spells CASSYTGLDEKLFF. CDR3 DNA sequence: TGTGCCAGCAGTTACACAGGTCTTGATGAAAAACTGTTTTTT.

The rearrangement uses TRBV27 and TRBJ2-7; 7 nucleotides align to TRBD1. The germline V gene has CDR1 MNHEY and CDR2 SMNVEV (reference sequence). CDR3 length equals 13 residues. The ends lost 4 bases at V and 1 base at J; junction bases unmatched: 1. CDR3 DNA: TGTGCCAGCAGTTGGGGACAGTCCTACGAGCAGTACTTC. The encoded protein is CASSWGQSYEQYF.

The chain has TRBV5-1 and TRBJ2-3, with TRBD2 identical over 10 bases. Germline values: CDR1 SGHRS, CDR2 YFSETQ. The CDR3 contains 15 residues. The V gene end was trimmed by 1 base and the J gene end by 4 bases; junction bases not matched to a gene: 3. The CDR3 coding sequence is TGCGCCAGCAGCTTGAGCGGGGGGGGCGCAGATACGCAGTATTTT. This translates into CASSLSGGGADTQYF.